This paragraph covers one T cell receptor (beta chain) sequence. Its target is not known. Trimming removed 5 bases from V and 1 base from J; junction bases left unmatched: 2. This CDR3 has 14 residues. Germline V gene sequence: CDR1 SGHTA, CDR2 FQGNSA. This sample is part of a study of PD-1 blockade in classical Hodgkin lymphoma. Overall study: Every 2 weeks, patients got 3 mg/kg intravenous nivolumab.

Time point: cycle 4 day 1 (C4D1), after five to seven weeks of nivolumab. Brentuximab vedotin exposure varied, and every patient relapsed after autologous stem cell transplantation. Regarding the study as a whole: Lower baseline TCR diversity marked trial partial responders and progressors.

This table comes from immunoSEQ multiplex PCR, and its TCRdb copy is limited to in-frame clones, with some not included. The sample shows about 64,000 clones, 90% to 95% of them seen only once. The sequence came from a human donor with classical Hodgkin lymphoma. V gene TRBV7-2 combines with J gene TRBJ2-5; 9 nucleotides line up with TRBD2. This specimen consisted of peripheral blood mononuclear cells (PBMCs), obtained before the fourth cycle of nivolumab. The CDR3 here is CASSRLAAQETQYF. For the CDR3, the DNA is TGTGCCAGCAGCCGACTAGCGGCCCAAGAGACCCAGTACTTC.